The next 28 T cell receptor beta chains were all read from a single sample in a study of HIV-infected patients and healthy controls. Reverse transcription used about 500 ng RNA and constant-region primers for alpha and beta. Each of the alpha and beta chains got its own library through chain-specific third strand synthesis with indices. In TCRdb, the 5' RACE reads were re-called with MiXCR into one record per CDR3 protein. The sample consists of approximately 6,100 distinct CDR3 sequences, around 8.8% of them appearing once. Roughly three months, about 14 weeks, into antiretroviral therapy, follow-up blood was collected. All unsorted peripheral T cells were captured because whole blood was used without fractionation. Sequencing used blood, obtained during antiretroviral therapy. The receptor source for this set is an adult with HIV infection.

This clonotype has a count of ten or more. V gene TRBV6-1 combines with J gene TRBJ1-5, with unresolved D. This CDR3 comprises 13 residues. The ends were cut back, 8 bases at V and 2 bases at J, with 10 bases in the middle. CDR1 and CDR2 (germline): MNHNS, SASEGT. CDR3 amino acids: CASRAVGNQPQHF. The CDR3 DNA reads TGTGCCAGCCGAGCCGTGGGCAATCAGCCCCAGCATTTT.

This clonotype has more than one count but fewer than ten. The chain has TRBV5-8 and TRBJ2-5, with D possibly TRBD1 on 5 matching bases. This CDR3 contains 12 residues. The V gene lost 0 bases and the J gene lost 5 bases, with 5 bases spanning the gap. From germline, CDR1 is SGHTS and CDR2 YDEGEE. The CDR3 region is CASSLAGETQYF. The DNA for the CDR3 is TGTGCCAGCAGCTTGGCAGGGGAGACCCAGTACTTC.

The chain has TRBV20-1 and TRBJ2-3; 8 bases fit TRBD2. With 5 bases clipped from V and 2 bases from J, the junction kept 9 bases outside the gene matches. This CDR3 is built from 15 residues. In germline, CDR1 is DFQATT, CDR2 SNEGSKA (reference sequence). The CDR3 sequence: CSASTLAGLTDTQYF. The CDR3 DNA reads as TGCAGTGCTTCCACTTTAGCGGGGCTCACAGATACGCAGTATTTT.

The chain joins TRBV29-1 to TRBJ2-1, with 9 bases that match TRBD2. Germline trimming cut 0 bases from V and 8 bases from J; bases unmatched to any gene: 5. The germline gives CDR1 SQVTM, CDR2 ANQGSEA. The CDR3 extends over 14 amino acids. The CDR3 nucleotides are TGCAGCGTTGAAGATGGGGCGGGAGGGGATGAGCAGTTCTTC. Translated: CSVEDGAGGDEQFF.

The chain recombines TRBV20-1 with TRBJ1-4; weak D call: TRBD1 (6 bases). V gave up 1 base and J gave up 5 bases, with 14 bases separating them. The V gene's germline CDR1 is DFQATT and CDR2 SNEGSKA (reference sequence). This CDR3 has 15 residues. CDR3 residues: CSARVLRTANEKLFF. The DNA of the CDR3 is TGCAGTGCTAGAGTCCTTAGGACAGCGAATGAAAAACTGTTTTTT.

This clonotype is labeled medium-sized. This chain joins TRBV7-2 and TRBJ1-5; D remains unclear. Germline lookup yields CDR1 SGHTA and CDR2 FQGNSA. This CDR3 is built from 14 residues. V was trimmed by 7 bases and J by 6 bases, leaving 16 bases between them. CDR3 bases: TGTGCCAGCACCATGGGTTTTGCAAGTCAGCCCCAGCATTTT. It specifies CASTMGFASQPQHF. Full variable domain (rest looked up from reference TRBV7-2 and TRBJ1-5): GAGVSQSPSNKVTEKGKDVELRCDPISGHTALYWYRQSLGQGLEFLIYFQGNSAPDKSGLPSDRFSAERTGGSVSTLTIQRTQQEDSAVYLCASTMGFASQPQHFGDGTRLSIL.

This clonotype was detected only a few times. The rearrangement joins TRBV7-2 to TRBJ1-1, with 7 bases identical to TRBD1. CDR3 length: 17 amino acids. In germline, CDR1 is SGHTA, CDR2 FQGNSA. Trimming took 1 base from V and 5 from J; bases not matched to a gene: 13. CDR3 region: CASSLVRTGNVGTEAFF. The CDR3 region has the DNA TGTGCCAGCAGCTTAGTGAGGACAGGAAACGTAGGGACTGAAGCTTTCTTT. Full variable domain (outside the CDR3, taken from reference TRBV7-2 and TRBJ1-1): GAGVSQSPSNKVTEKGKDVELRCDPISGHTALYWYRQSLGQGLEFLIYFQGNSAPDKSGLPSDRFSAERTGGSVSTLTIQRTQQEDSAVYLCASSLVRTGNVGTEAFFGQGTRLTVV.

This clonotype is labeled medium-sized. The chain joins TRBV28 to TRBJ1-5; D is ambiguous. V was pared by 5 bases and J by 1 base, with 12 bases between. CDR1 MDHEN and CDR2 SYDVKM come from the germline V gene. This CDR3 has 15 residues. Written as DNA, the CDR3 is TGTGCCAGCAGTGCGTCCGGGGTAAGCAATCAGCCCCAGCATTTT. Translated, it gives CASSASGVSNQPQHF.

This clonotype showed up many times. The DNA for the CDR3 is TGTGCCAGCAGCGAGGGGCGCCAGCAGTATTTT. The encoded protein is CASSEGRQQYF. The chain joins TRBV9 to TRBJ2-3; D is possibly TRBD1 (5 bases). Germline values: CDR1 SGDLS, CDR2 YYNGEE. The CDR3 has 11 amino acids. V was clipped by 3 bases and J by 11 bases, with 10 bases between them.

J is TRBJ2-1 and V is TRBV4-1; 15 bases are shared with TRBD2. The germline gives CDR1 MGHRA, CDR2 YSYEKL. CDR3 length: 19 amino acids. With V trimmed by 6 bases and J by 4 bases, 13 bases remained unmatched. The CDR3 here is CASRQSGTSGRLLYNEQFF. The CDR3 DNA reads as TGCGCCAGCAGACAATCCGGGACTAGCGGGAGGTTATTGTACAATGAGCAGTTCTTC.

By sample share, this clonotype is medium-sized. The rearrangement uses TRBV2 and TRBJ1-1, with D hard to call. CDR1 is SNHLY, CDR2 FYNNEI, per germline. V lost 10 bases, J lost 0 bases, and 12 bases lay in between. The CDR3 spans 13 residues. The CDR3 sequence: CATSPGMNTEAFF. The CDR3 DNA follows: TGTGCCACATCCCCCGGTATGAACACTGAAGCTTTCTTT.

This clonotype rates as large. The genes are TRBV20-1 and TRBJ2-3; 7 bases are a match to TRBD2. Unmatched junction bases numbered 11, after V lost 5 bases and J lost 3 bases. The V gene's germline CDR1 is DFQATT and CDR2 SNEGSKA (reference sequence). This CDR3 contains 15 residues. Here the CDR3 DNA reads TGCAGTGCTGACAGAGATGGCGGGAGAACAGATACGCAGTATTTT. As protein: CSADRDGGRTDTQYF.

Relative to its sample, this clonotype is medium-sized. This chain uses TRBV27 with TRBJ2-7; TRBD2 agrees at 8 bases. With V trimmed by 6 bases and J by 0 bases, 7 bases remained unmatched. CDR3 size: 15 residues. The germline V gene encodes CDR1 MNHEY and CDR2 SMNVEV (reference sequence). CDR3 coding DNA: TGTGCCAGCAGCCCAGCGGGAGCCTACTCCTACGAGCAGTACTTC. Protein product: CASSPAGAYSYEQYF.

At least ten counts were recorded for this clonotype. V and J are TRBV29-1 and TRBJ2-1; D is ambiguous. Germline V CDR1 and CDR2: SQVTM, ANQGSEA. Trimming took off 5 bases at V and 0 bases at J, with 8 bases between the two ends. The CDR3 has 13 amino acids. CDR3 residues: CSVLTVSYNEQFF. In DNA form, the CDR3 reads TGCAGCGTTTTGACGGTCTCCTACAATGAGCAGTTCTTC.

Sample share makes this clonotype medium-sized. The chain carries TRBV11-2 and TRBJ2-7; D is perhaps TRBD2 (5 bases). V lost 5 bases and J lost 7, with 12 bases in between. The CDR3 spans 12 residues. The germline gives CDR1 SGHAT, CDR2 FQNNGV. The CDR3 protein is CASSPPGYEQYF. CDR3 nucleotide sequence: TGTGCCAGCAGCCCTCCGGGGTATGAGCAGTACTTC. The whole variable domain, remainder taken from reference TRBV11-2 and TRBJ2-7, is EAGVAQSPRYKIIEKRQSVAFWCNPISGHATLYWYQQILGQGPKLLIQFQNNGVVDDSQLPKDRFSAERLKGVDSTLKIQPAKLEDSAVYLCASSPPGYEQYFGPGTRLTVT.

The chain couples TRBV14 to TRBJ2-2, with D unclear. Germline V CDR1 and CDR2: SGHDN, FVKESK. Trimming removed 5 bases from V and 2 bases from J, with 18 bases in between. The CDR3 is 17 amino acids. The CDR3 loop reads CASSDHLGPANTGELFF. CDR3 bases: TGTGCCAGCAGCGATCACCTGGGCCCGGCTAACACCGGGGAGCTGTTTTTT. Variable domain in full (rest from reference TRBV14 and TRBJ2-2): EAGVTQFPSHSVIEKGQTVTLRCDPISGHDNLYWYRRVMGKEIKFLLHFVKESKQDESGMPNNRFLAERTGGTYSTLKVQPAELEDSGVYFCASSDHLGPANTGELFFGEGSRLTVL.

As concerns this clonotype: Germline is not matched at one junction end, which may reflect a read error. The chain is built from TRBV11-1 and TRBJ2-1, with 10 positions matching TRBD2. The CDR3 is 16 amino acids. Germline V lookup: CDR1 SGHAT, CDR2 FQDESV (reference sequence). CDR3 protein: CASTLRAGGPFDEQFF. The CDR3, as DNA: TGTGCCAGCACCTTACGAGCGGGAGGGCCGTTCGATGAGCAGTTCTTC.

There are many counts of this clonotype. V usage is TRBV11-3 and J usage is TRBJ2-1; 7 bases agree with TRBD1. The germline CDR1 and CDR2 sequences are SGHNT and YENEEA. This CDR3 spans 14 amino acids. Unmatched junction bases numbered 8, after V lost 6 bases and J lost 6 bases. The CDR3 here is CASSPQGVFNEQFF. CDR3 in DNA: TGTGCCAGCAGTCCCCAGGGGGTTTTCAATGAGCAGTTCTTC.

This clonotype was observed at least ten times. V and J are TRBV6-1 and TRBJ1-1, with D unclear. The V end lost 7 bases, the J end lost 7 bases, and 10 bases lay between the germline ends. The CDR3 contains 11 residues. From germline, CDR1 is MNHNS and CDR2 SASEGT. This chain's CDR3 is CASTMVLEAFF. The DNA for the CDR3 is TGTGCCAGCACGATGGTCCTTGAAGCTTTCTTT.

This clonotype is judged medium-sized. The chain joins TRBV28 to TRBJ2-7; D perhaps matches TRBD2 (7 bases). There are 14 residues in the CDR3. CDR1 is MDHEN, CDR2 SYDVKM, per germline. V lost 5 bases and J 0 bases, leaving 11 bases between the germline ends. CDR3 bases: TGTGCCAGCAGTCTGAGGGGGGGCTCCTACGAGCAGTACTTC. This gives the protein CASSLRGGSYEQYF.

V is TRBV6-5 and J is TRBJ1-2, with 9 positions matching TRBD1. Germline V gene sequence: CDR1 MNHEY, CDR2 SVGAGI. J gave up 2 bases and V 4 bases, and 8 bases lay outside the gene matches. The CDR3 is 16 residues long. The CDR3 sequence is CASSLTTGTGNYGYTF. The CDR3, as DNA: TGTGCCAGCAGTTTAACCACCGGGACAGGGAACTATGGCTACACCTTC.

This clonotype has a count of ten or more. V gene TRBV9 combines with J gene TRBJ2-3, with unresolved D. The CDR3 loop spans 13 amino acids. V lost 5 bases and J lost 4, with 11 bases in between. Germline V gene data show CDR1 as SGDLS and CDR2 as YYNGEE. DNA for the CDR3: TGTGCCAGCAGTTCGGCGAGCGCAGATACGCAGTATTTT. This codes for CASSSASADTQYF.

This clonotype was detected ten times or more. This rearrangement joins TRBV12-3 or TRBV12-4 to TRBJ2-3; tentatively, D is TRBD1 or TRBD2 (5 bases each). CDR3 size: 17 residues. Trimming removed 5 bases at V and 0 bases at J, with 18 bases between. CDR3 sequence: CASSAAGTLSSTDTQYF. The CDR3 DNA follows: TGTGCCAGCAGTGCAGCCGGGACCCTCTCTAGCACAGATACGCAGTATTTT.

This clonotype ranks as medium-sized (0.01 to 0.1%). The chain has TRBV11-2 and TRBJ2-7; maybe TRBD1 (6 bases). The CDR3 runs 15 residues. Trimming took off 5 bases at V and 3 bases at J, with 17 bases between the two ends. CDR1 and CDR2 (germline): SGHAT, FQNNGV. The CDR3 nucleotides are TGTGCCAGCAGCCCCACATATGAGGACAGCTACGAGCAGTACTTC. It encodes CASSPTYEDSYEQYF.

By share of the sample, this clonotype is medium-sized. This chain uses TRBV4-2 with TRBJ2-5; 11 nucleotides match TRBD2. The germline CDR1 and CDR2 sequences are LGHNA and YNFKEQ. The CDR3 totals 16 residues. V lost 3 bases and J lost 5; bases outside the gene matches: 8. The CDR3: CASSHSTSGNGETQYF. The CDR3 coding sequence is TGTGCCAGCAGCCATTCGACTAGCGGGAATGGGGAGACCCAGTACTTC.

This clonotype has just a few counts. The chain recombines TRBV5-4 with TRBJ1-1, with D perhaps matching TRBD1 (5 bases). CDR1 is SGHNT and CDR2 is YYREEE in the germline V gene (reference sequence). There are 13 residues in the CDR3. Trimming took 1 base from V and 4 from J, leaving 8 bases between them. CDR3 nucleotide sequence: TGTGCCAGCAGCTTGTTCGGGGCCACTGAAGCTTTCTTT. Its translation: CASSLFGATEAFF.

V gene TRBV5-1 combines with J gene TRBJ2-1; TRBD2 might be the D (6 bases). The CDR3 has 14 residues. CDR1 and CDR2 (germline): SGHRS, YFSETQ. The V gene lost 1 base and the J gene lost 7 bases, with 12 bases spanning the gap. The DNA of the CDR3 is TGCGCCAGCAGCTTGAAACTAGCTCGGAATGAGCAGTTCTTC. It is translated as CASSLKLARNEQFF.

Ten or more counts support this clonotype. This sequence joins TRBV7-8 and TRBJ1-4; D possibly corresponds to TRBD1 (5 bases). CDR3 length equals 16 residues. Trimming removed 5 bases from V and 0 bases from J, with 13 bases in between. Per the germline V gene, CDR1 is SGHVS and CDR2 is FQNEAQ. For the CDR3, the DNA is TGTGCCAGCAGCCGCCTTACAGGATCAACTAATGAAAAACTGTTTTTT. Translating gives CASSRLTGSTNEKLFF. The full variable domain, with the rest looked up from reference TRBV7-8 and TRBJ1-4, is GAGVSQSPRYKVAKRGQDVALRCDPISGHVSLFWYQQALGQGPEFLTYFQNEAQLDKSGLPSDRFFAERPEGSVSTLKIQRTQQEDSAVYLCASSRLTGSTNEKLFFGSGTQLSVL.